A selection of T cell receptor beta chains follows, all from one sample in a study of T cell responses to AZD1222 COVID-19 vaccine. Assay: immunoSEQ multiplex PCR; the TCRdb copy retains only in-frame clones and omits some. The table records 89,000 or so clones, roughly 86% of them present only once. This specimen consisted of peripheral blood, obtained 28 days after the second AZD1222 dose. The origin of the receptors is an adult who received the AZD1222 COVID-19 vaccine. CDR3s include the opening cysteine and the closing phenylalanine or tryptophan. D genes are given only for firm matches. Clone size appears in some rows only: once, few, many, or a class for an expanded clone.

d_gene	v_gene	abundance	j_gene	CDR3aa	CDR3nt
.	TRBV4-3	.	TRBJ1-6	CASSQDRAYNSPLHF	TGCGCCAGCAGCCAAGACAGGGCCTATAATTCACCCCTCCACTTT
TRBD1	TRBV28	.	TRBJ1-2	CASNDRENGYTF	TGTGCCAGCAACGACAGGGAGAATGGCTACACCTTC
.	TRBV7-9	.	TRBJ1-1	CASSLQENTEAFF	TGTGCCAGCAGCTTACAGGAGAACACTGAAGCTTTCTTT
TRBD2	TRBV6-6	.	TRBJ2-2	CASSTRLAGGTGELFF	TGTGCCAGCAGTACCCGACTAGCGGGAGGAACCGGGGAGCTGTTTTTT
.	TRBV7-3	.	TRBJ2-1	CASSSLPDNEQFF	TGTGCCAGCAGCTCCCTTCCAGACAATGAGCAGTTCTTC
.	TRBV5-4	.	TRBJ2-5	CASSFRDKQETQYF	TGTGCCAGCAGCTTCCGGGACAAACAAGAGACCCAGTACTTC
.	TRBV7-2	few	TRBJ2-7	CASSSAVGAPYEQYF	TGTGCCAGCAGCTCGGCCGTGGGGGCCCCCTACGAGCAGTACTTC
.	TRBV24-1	.	TRBJ1-5	CATRDAGSNQPQHF	TGTGCCACCAGGGACGCGGGGTCCAATCAGCCCCAGCATTTT
TRBD1	TRBV7-8	.	TRBJ2-7	CASSRDSSYEQYF	TGTGCCAGCAGCCGGGACAGCTCCTACGAGCAGTACTTC
.	TRBV6-6	.	TRBJ1-1	CASSSHEGANTEAFF	TGTGCCAGCAGTTCCCACGAGGGAGCCAACACTGAAGCTTTCTTT